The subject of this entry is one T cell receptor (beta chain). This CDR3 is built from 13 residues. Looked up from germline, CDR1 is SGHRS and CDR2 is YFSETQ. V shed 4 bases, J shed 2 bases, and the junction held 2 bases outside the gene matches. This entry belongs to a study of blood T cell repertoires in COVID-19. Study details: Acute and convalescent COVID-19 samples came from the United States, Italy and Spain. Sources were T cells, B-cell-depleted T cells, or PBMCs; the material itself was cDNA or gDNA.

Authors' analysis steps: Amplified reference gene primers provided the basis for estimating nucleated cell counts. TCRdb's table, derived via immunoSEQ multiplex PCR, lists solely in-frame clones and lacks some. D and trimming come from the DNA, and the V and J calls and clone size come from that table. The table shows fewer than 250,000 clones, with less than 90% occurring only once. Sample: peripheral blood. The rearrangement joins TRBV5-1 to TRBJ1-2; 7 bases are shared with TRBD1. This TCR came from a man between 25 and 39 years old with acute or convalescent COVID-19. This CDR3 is CASSAGQNYGYTF. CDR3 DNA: TGCGCCAGCAGCGCGGGACAGAACTATGGCTACACCTTC. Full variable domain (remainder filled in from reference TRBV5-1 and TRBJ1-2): KAGVTQTPRYLIKTRGQQVTLSCSPISGHRSVSWYQQTPGQGLQFLFEYFSETQRNKGNFPGRFSGRQFSNSRSEMNVSTLELGDSALYLCASSAGQNYGYTFGSGTRLTVV.